Shown below are 20 T cell receptor beta chains from a single sample sequenced in a study of metastatic and nonmetastatic thyroid tumors. TCRdb re-called the PCR reads via MiXCR. Seen here are approximately 65,000 clones, roughly 4.1% observed once, and the top ten hold around 20%. Patients were all untreated before their thyroid surgery. Sequencing was done on a sample of blood. Receptor source: a female donor with papillary thyroid cancer or a benign thyroid nodule (not recorded which). Some clones in this sample may be carry-over from other donors' samples.

The table lists this clone with a few counts. The rearrangement links TRBV19 to TRBJ1-1; 7 bases match TRBD1. Germline V gene data show CDR1 as LNHDA and CDR2 as SQIVND (reference sequence). There are 14 residues in the CDR3. V dropped 7 bases and J dropped 1; count of bases not matched to a gene: 6. The CDR3 is CASNLRDRNTEAFF. The CDR3 DNA sequence: TGTGCCAGTAACCTCCGGGACAGGAACACTGAAGCTTTCTTT.

This clone appeared many times. The CDR3 DNA follows: TGTGCCAGCAGCCCGACTATGGGGGGCCCAGATACGCAGTATTTT. Protein: CASSPTMGGPDTQYF. V is TRBV11-3 and J is TRBJ2-3, with D perhaps TRBD1 or TRBD2 (6 bases each). V was trimmed by 5 bases and J by 4 bases, leaving 16 bases between them. The CDR3 loop spans 15 amino acids. The V gene's germline CDR1 is SGHNT and CDR2 YENEEA. Variable domain in full (rest from reference TRBV11-3 and TRBJ2-3): EAGVVQSPRYKIIEKKQPVAFWCNPISGHNTLYWYLQNLGQGPELLIRYENEEAVDDSQLPKDRFSAERLKGVDSTLKIQPAELGDSAVYLCASSPTMGGPDTQYFGPGTRLTVL.

This clone was counted many times. CDR3 coding DNA: TGCGCCAGCAGCCAACCCGGTAGAAAAGGAGAGACCCAGTACTTC. Amino acid sequence: CASSQPGRKGETQYF. This chain connects TRBV4-1 to TRBJ2-5, with D unresolved. V was pared by 2 bases and J by 4 bases, with 14 bases between. The CDR3 extends over 15 amino acids. CDR1 and CDR2 from the germline V gene are MGHRA and YSYEKL.

This clone has at least ten counts. V usage is TRBV7-2 and J usage is TRBJ2-3; 14 nucleotides align to TRBD2. The CDR3 has 18 amino acids. After removal of 0 bases from V and 6 bases from J, the junction contained 8 bases not matched to a gene. Per germline, CDR1 SGHTA and CDR2 FQGNSA. CDR3 in DNA: TGTGCCAGCAGCTTAGCGGGGGGACTAGCGGGAGTGATTGATACGCAGTATTTT. Translation: CASSLAGGLAGVIDTQYF.

This clone was recorded a few times. This specimen includes other DNA sequences encoding the same CDR3. The chain combines TRBV29-1 with TRBJ1-1, with D possibly being TRBD1 (5 bases). This CDR3 has 12 amino acids. Germline V CDR1 and CDR2: SQVTM, ANQGSEA. The V and J ends lost 6 bases and 2 bases respectively, with 10 bases between them. Written as DNA, the CDR3 is TGCAGCGTGGGGGGGGTTAACACTGAAGCTTTCTTT. It is translated as CSVGGVNTEAFF.

This clone was picked up a small number of times. This chain links TRBV6-1 with TRBJ1-5, with 7 bases that match TRBD1. Trimming took 7 bases from V and 4 from J; bases not matched to a gene: 4. Germline V gene sequence: CDR1 MNHNS, CDR2 SASEGT. The length of the CDR3 is 13 residues. The CDR3 sequence is CASTTGPNQPQHF. CDR3 DNA sequence: TGTGCCAGCACGACAGGGCCAAATCAGCCCCAGCATTTT.

This clone was recorded at least ten times. The V call is TRBV11-3, the J call TRBJ2-7; 8 positions agree with TRBD2. This CDR3 comprises 15 residues. Unmatched junction bases numbered 5, after V lost 3 bases and J lost 1 base. Germline V gives CDR1 SGHNT, CDR2 YENEEA. CDR3 residues: CASSFTSGPSYEQYF. CDR3 nucleotide sequence: TGTGCCAGCAGCTTTACTAGCGGACCGTCCTACGAGCAGTACTTC.

The gene calls are TRBV7-8 and TRBJ1-2; D ambiguous. CDR3 length equals 13 residues. The germline CDR1 and CDR2 sequences are SGHVS and FQNEAQ. Trimming took off 3 bases at V and 7 bases at J, with 12 bases between the two ends. CDR3 nucleotides: TGTGCCAGCAGCTTCCTGGGGTCGGGTGGCTACACCTTC. Translating it yields CASSFLGSGGYTF.

This clone was found many times. V is TRBV19 and J is TRBJ2-5; 7 bases agree with TRBD1. Germline loops: CDR1 LNHDA, CDR2 SQIVND (reference sequence). V was pared by 1 base and J by 4 bases, with 6 bases of the junction left unmatched. The CDR3 runs to 15 residues. CDR3 region: CASSIVDRVGETQYF. In DNA form, the CDR3 reads TGTGCCAGTAGTATAGTAGACAGGGTAGGAGAGACCCAGTACTTC.

This clone was counted a few times. Because the CDR3 is missing its conserved closing phenylalanine or tryptophan, this is likely a read error. The chain is built from TRBV20-1 and TRBJ2-7, with D possibly TRBD2 on 5 matching bases. This CDR3 has 13 residues. V dropped 4 bases and J dropped 2 bases, with 12 bases sitting between them. Germline V gene sequence: CDR1 DFQATT, CDR2 SNEGSKA (reference sequence). Here the CDR3 DNA reads TGCAGTGCTAAGGTCCCCGGGACCTACGAGCAGTACTCC. Translated: CSAKVPGTYEQYS.

As concerns this clone: Relative to the germline gene, one junction end is altered; a read error may explain this. V gene TRBV12-3 or TRBV12-4 combines with J gene TRBJ1-6; D uncertain. This CDR3 is 14 amino acids long. In DNA, the CDR3 is TGTGCCAACAGTTTAGGCAGGTACAATTCACCCCTCCACTTT. Its translation: CANSLGRYNSPLHF.

In its sample, this clone was seen many times. The chain is built from TRBV9 and TRBJ1-1; D is unresolved. V was trimmed by 4 bases and J by 0 bases, leaving 13 bases between them. This CDR3 comprises 15 residues. Germline CDR1 and CDR2: SGDLS and YYNGEE. The CDR3 sequence: CASSTRHNMNTEAFF. CDR3 in DNA: TGTGCCAGCAGCACGCGACACAACATGAACACTGAAGCTTTCTTT.

This clone was seen repeatedly, ten times or more. Here the CDR3 reads CASRDGTSGTTDTQYF. The CDR3 bases are TGTGCCAGCAGAGATGGGACTAGCGGGACGACAGATACGCAGTATTTT. The chain couples TRBV2 to TRBJ2-3, with 13 positions matching TRBD2. Germline values: CDR1 SNHLY, CDR2 FYNNEI. The V segment lost 6 bases and the J segment 3 bases; nucleotides outside the gene matches: 6. The CDR3 consists of 16 residues. Drawing the rest from reference TRBV2 and TRBJ2-3, the complete variable domain is EPEVTQTPSHQVTQMGQEVILRCVPISNHLYFYWYRQILGQKVEFLVSFYNNEISEKSEIFDDQFSVERPDGSNFTLKIRSTKLEDSAMYFCASRDGTSGTTDTQYFGPGTRLTVL.

The table lists this clone with a few counts. The gene calls are TRBV12-3 or TRBV12-4 and TRBJ2-2; D gene unclear. V lost 2 bases to trimming and J lost 5 bases, with 15 bases between them. The length of the CDR3 is 16 residues. The CDR3 DNA reads TGTGCCAGCAGTTTACGCCCATGGGTTGGAACCGGGGAGCTGTTTTTT. Translation gives CASSLRPWVGTGELFF.

This clone was detected many times. The chain links TRBV10-3 to TRBJ1-2; D gene ambiguous. Trimming cost V 2 bases and J 1 base, with 8 bases left between them. This CDR3 contains 14 residues. Germline V gene sequence: CDR1 ENHRY, CDR2 SYGVKD. The CDR3 sequence is CAISEQQLNYGYTF. In DNA form, the CDR3 reads TGTGCCATCAGTGAGCAACAGCTTAACTATGGCTACACCTTC.

This clone has at least ten counts. This rearrangement joins TRBV24-1 to TRBJ2-1; 12 bases map to TRBD2. CDR1 is KGHDR, CDR2 SFDVKD, per germline. J lost 12 bases, V lost 7 bases, and 6 bases had no gene match. This CDR3 region has 13 residues. Written as DNA, the CDR3 is TGTGCCACCAGCAAGTCTAGCGGGAGGGGGCAGTTCTTC. Translating it yields CATSKSSGRGQFF.

This chain connects TRBV5-1 to TRBJ2-1; TRBD2 agrees at 10 bases. The CDR3 length is 14 residues. Germline V CDR1 and CDR2: SGHRS, YFSETQ. V lost 2 bases and J lost 10; bases outside the gene matches: 6. The CDR3 loop is CASSLSSGRVEQFF. CDR3 nucleotides: TGCGCCAGCAGCTTAAGCAGCGGGAGGGTGGAGCAGTTCTTC. Full variable domain (rest looked up from reference TRBV5-1 and TRBJ2-1): KAGVTQTPRYLIKTRGQQVTLSCSPISGHRSVSWYQQTPGQGLQFLFEYFSETQRNKGNFPGRFSGRQFSNSRSEMNVSTLELGDSALYLCASSLSSGRVEQFFGPGTRLTVL.

This clone was picked up a small number of times. The rearrangement links TRBV28 to TRBJ2-3; 8 bases are shared with TRBD1. This CDR3 spans 15 amino acids. V lost 3 bases and J lost 5; bases outside the gene matches: 7. CDR1 is MDHEN and CDR2 is SYDVKM in the germline V gene. This CDR3 reads CASSFGQGVVDTQYF. The CDR3 nucleotides read TGTGCCAGCAGTTTCGGACAGGGTGTGGTAGATACGCAGTATTTT. Together with reference TRBV28 and TRBJ2-3, the CDR3 gives the full variable domain: DVKVTQSSRYLVKRTGEKVFLECVQDMDHENMFWYRQDPGLGLRLIYFSYDVKMKEKGDIPEGYSVSREKKERFSLILESASTNQTSMYLCASSFGQGVVDTQYFGPGTRLTVL.

This clone appeared many times. The chain is built from TRBV20-1 and TRBJ1-4, with D unresolved. V lost 1 base and J lost 0, with 3 bases in between. Germline-derived CDR1 and CDR2 are DFQATT and SNEGSKA (reference sequence). The CDR3 spans 13 residues. In DNA, the CDR3 is TGCAGTGCTAGAGGGTCAACTAATGAAAAACTGTTTTTT. This translates into CSARGSTNEKLFF.

In this sample, this clone turned up many times. The chain uses TRBV30 and TRBJ2-1; 7 bases line up with TRBD1. Trimming removed 1 base from V and 0 bases from J; junction bases left unmatched: 12. The CDR3 extends over 18 amino acids. In germline, CDR1 is GTSNPN, CDR2 SVGIG (reference sequence). The CDR3 loop is CAWSGGLGQASSYNEQFF. In DNA form, the CDR3 reads TGTGCCTGGAGTGGGGGTCTAGGACAGGCTAGCTCCTACAATGAGCAGTTCTTC.